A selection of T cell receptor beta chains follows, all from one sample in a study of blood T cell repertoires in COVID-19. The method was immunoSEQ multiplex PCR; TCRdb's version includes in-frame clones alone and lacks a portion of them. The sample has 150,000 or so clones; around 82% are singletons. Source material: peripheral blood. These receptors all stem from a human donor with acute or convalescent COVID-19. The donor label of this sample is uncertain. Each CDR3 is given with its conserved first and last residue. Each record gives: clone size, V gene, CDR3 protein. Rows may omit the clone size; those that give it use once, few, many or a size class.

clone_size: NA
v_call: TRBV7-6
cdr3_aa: CASSLGRQGLEPGNTIYF

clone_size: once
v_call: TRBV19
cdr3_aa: CASSIVSGRTEAFF

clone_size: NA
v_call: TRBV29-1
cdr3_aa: CSVDGGFQETQYF

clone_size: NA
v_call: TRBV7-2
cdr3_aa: CASSFASAEFTEAFF

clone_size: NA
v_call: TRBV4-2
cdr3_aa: CASSQQQGTDSPLHF

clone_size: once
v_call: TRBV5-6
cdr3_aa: CASSLVGREEAFF

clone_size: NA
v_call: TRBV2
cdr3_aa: CASLRAVAGTEAFF

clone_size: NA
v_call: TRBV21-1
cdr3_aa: CASSPRQGSNQPQHF

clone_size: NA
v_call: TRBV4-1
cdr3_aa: CASSLSGSGGDNEQFF

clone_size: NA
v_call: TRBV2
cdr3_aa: CASKNSETASYEQYF

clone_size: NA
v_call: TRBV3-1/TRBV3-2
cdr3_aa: CASSQADQPQHF

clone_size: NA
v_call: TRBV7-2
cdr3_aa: CASSSSYGRNTEAFF

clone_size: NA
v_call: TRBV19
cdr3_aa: CASFPGQLNTEAFF

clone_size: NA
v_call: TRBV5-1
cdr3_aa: CASSLGGGAGETQYF

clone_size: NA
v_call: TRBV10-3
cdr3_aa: CAIRGKRDGTGGMGSYNEQFF

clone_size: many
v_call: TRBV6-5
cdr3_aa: CASSSGQNTGELFF

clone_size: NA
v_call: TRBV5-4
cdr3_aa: CASSLEGGRNEKLFF

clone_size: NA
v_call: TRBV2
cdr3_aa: CAGRAEIGGTQYF

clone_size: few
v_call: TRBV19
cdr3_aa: CASSAAPEGRDSPLHF

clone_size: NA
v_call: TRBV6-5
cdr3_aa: CASTGLAGNEQFF

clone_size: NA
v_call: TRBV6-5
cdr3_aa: CASILGWQGDQPQHF

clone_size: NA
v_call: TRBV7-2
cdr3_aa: CASSRDRNTEAFF

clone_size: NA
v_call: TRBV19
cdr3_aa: CASTQMVGGRVPGELFF

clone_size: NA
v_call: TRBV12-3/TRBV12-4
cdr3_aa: CASSLGRGTEAFF

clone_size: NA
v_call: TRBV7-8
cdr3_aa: CASSLSSYEQYF

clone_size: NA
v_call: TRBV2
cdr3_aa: CASSDQGHRAYGYTF

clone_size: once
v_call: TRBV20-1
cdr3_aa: CSAPGVYGYTF

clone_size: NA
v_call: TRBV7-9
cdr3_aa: CASSYDPGTGAGYTF

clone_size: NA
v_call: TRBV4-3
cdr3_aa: CASSQGLAVNTGELFF

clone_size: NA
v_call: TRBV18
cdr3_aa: CASSTGQLSNQPQHF

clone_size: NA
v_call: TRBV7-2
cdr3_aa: CASSLEGTGPYNEQFF

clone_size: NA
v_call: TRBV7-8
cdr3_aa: CASSLAGMGAGNQPQHF

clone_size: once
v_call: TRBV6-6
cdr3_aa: CATVPGQGVGTLHF